This TCR beta chain was identified during a study of cytomegalovirus exposure and HLA in healthy donors. The study's findings and limits: Roughly uniform depth of sequencing across donors was assumed in presence/absence analyses.

The CDR3 extends over 14 amino acids. V was clipped by 4 bases and J by 8 bases; unmatched bases: 9. Germline V gives CDR1 SGHAT, CDR2 FQNNGV. This clone was seen only once. Its antigen is still unknown. Vbeta (60) and Jbeta (13) primers were used in the PCR. Here immunoSEQ multiplex PCR was the method, and the copy in TCRdb shows in-frame clones only, minus some. The sample includes about 160,000 clones, around 79% of them seen just once. This chain uses TRBV11-2 with TRBJ2-3; 7 bases map to TRBD2. Sequencing used PBMCs. The sequence came from a female donor in good health and CMV-seronegative. CDR3 coding DNA: TGTGCCAGCAGCTCCCCTTCAGGCGGGGGTACGCAGTATTTT. Translating it yields CASSSPSGGGTQYF. Filled out from reference TRBV11-2 and TRBJ2-3, the complete variable domain reads EAGVAQSPRYKIIEKRQSVAFWCNPISGHATLYWYQQILGQGPKLLIQFQNNGVVDDSQLPKDRFSAERLKGVDSTLKIQPAKLEDSAVYLCASSSPSGGGTQYFGPGTRLTVL.